This record covers a single T cell receptor (beta chain). Antigen unknown. This record belongs to a study of shared clonotypes between healthy human individuals. Naivety among CD8 cells was defined by CD45RO negativity and positive CCR7 selection, thereby excluding terminally differentiated effector memory CD45RA+ cells. Germline V gives CDR1 MNHEY, CDR2 SMNVEV (reference sequence). Trimming removed 5 bases from V and 2 bases from J, with 16 bases in between. The CDR3 spans 16 residues. Study results and caveats: Enrolling few donors narrowed the genetic and exposure-history diversity that was represented. Clonotypes not shared had lower generation probabilities than those common to all four donors. With several donors compared, approximately 5% of naive CD4 clonotypes were shared.

Original handling: Junction-only sequences without quality scores were provided by ImmunoSEQ, so filtering was different. Assay used: immunoSEQ multiplex PCR; TCRdb lists only in-frame clones, some missing. The V and J calls and clone size are taken from that table; D and trimming were inferred from the DNA. The top ten hold about 0.12% of the sample, which has around 640,000 clones, 96% seen once. This TCR came from a woman in her thirties in good health. This chain joins TRBV27 and TRBJ1-3; tentative D call: TRBD1 (6 bases). The specimen sequenced was naive CD8+ T cells sorted from blood. The CDR3 bases are TGTGCCAGCAGTCCGGCCGGGACAAGGGCTGGAAACACCATATATTTT. The encoded protein is CASSPAGTRAGNTIYF.